This T cell receptor (beta chain) was identified in a study of PD-1 blockade in mismatch repair-deficient tumors. Turning to the study itself: Enrolled about 2013-2016, patients had progressing, pretreated mismatch repair-deficient cancers of about a dozen types.

The table came from immunoSEQ multiplex PCR; TCRdb's copy has only in-frame clones and leaves some out. The sample includes 120,000 or so clones, 70% to 90% of them seen just once. This clone was picked up a small number of times. Antigen unknown. The CDR3 extends over 11 amino acids. V was pared by 4 bases and J by 7 bases, with 2 bases of the junction left unmatched. CDR1 and CDR2 from the germline V gene are SGHNT and YYREEE (reference sequence). All patients were mismatch repair deficient, assessed by either PCR or immunohistochemistry. TCRs were sequenced from a few patients responding to pembrolizumab. Findings and limits, study-wide: After pembrolizumab, tumor-resident clones rose rapidly, then generally contracted before radiologic responses.

The receptor's source is an adult with mismatch repair-deficient cancer. The chain combines TRBV5-4 with TRBJ2-7; 7 nucleotides align to TRBD1. This sample comprised peripheral blood, obtained 44 weeks after starting pembrolizumab. Here the CDR3 DNA reads TGTGCCAGCAGCCGGGACAGAGAGCAGTACTTC. Its protein product is CASSRDREQYF.